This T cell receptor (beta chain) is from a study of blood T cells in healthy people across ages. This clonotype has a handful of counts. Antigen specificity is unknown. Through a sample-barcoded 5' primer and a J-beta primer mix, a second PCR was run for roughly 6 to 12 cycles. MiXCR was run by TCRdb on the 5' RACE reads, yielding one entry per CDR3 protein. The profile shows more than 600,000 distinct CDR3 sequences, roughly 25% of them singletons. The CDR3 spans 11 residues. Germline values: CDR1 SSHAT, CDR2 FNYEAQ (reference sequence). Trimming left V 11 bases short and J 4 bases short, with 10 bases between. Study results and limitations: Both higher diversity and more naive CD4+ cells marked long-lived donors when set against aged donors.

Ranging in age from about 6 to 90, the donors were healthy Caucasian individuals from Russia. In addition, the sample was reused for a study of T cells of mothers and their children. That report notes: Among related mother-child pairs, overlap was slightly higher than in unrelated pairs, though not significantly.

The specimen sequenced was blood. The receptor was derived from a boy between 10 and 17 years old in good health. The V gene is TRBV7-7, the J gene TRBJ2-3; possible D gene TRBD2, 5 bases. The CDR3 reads CACRDADTQYF. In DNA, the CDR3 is TGTGCCTGCCGGGATGCAGATACGCAGTATTTT.